This entry describes one T cell receptor beta chain. The data belong to a study of blood T cell repertoires in COVID-19. As originally analysed: Reference gene primer amplification gave estimated nucleated cell counts. Assay: immunoSEQ multiplex PCR; the TCRdb copy retains only in-frame clones and omits some. The V and J calls and clone size come from that table; D and trimming were worked out from the DNA. Among around 250,000 clones listed, approximately 90% were seen once. Individuals drawn from approximately 26 US areas were about 18 to 89 years old. Clinical history as reported by participants underpinned cohort assignment. Participants in the exposed group had met a COVID-19 case in the 2 weeks before joining the study. Germline loops: CDR1 KGHDR, CDR2 SFDVKD. The CDR3 spans 16 residues. V gave up 5 bases and J gave up 0 bases; unmatched junction bases: 7.

The sample consisted of PBMCs or T cells enriched from blood (not recorded which). The receptor comes from a man aged 50-60 years who had been exposed to COVID-19. V gene TRBV24-1 combines with J gene TRBJ2-3; 7 nucleotides match TRBD2. The CDR3 coding sequence is TGTGCCACCAGTGGCGCTAGCGGTGCTAGCACAGATACGCAGTATTTT. As protein: CATSGASGASTDTQYF.